The entry that follows covers one T cell receptor (beta chain) sequence. Its antigen is not identified. Random-hexamer reverse transcription was applied to about 0.5 to 1 ug RNA. TCRdb re-called the immunoSEQ multiplex PCR reads through MiXCR, storing one row per CDR3 protein. This repertoire shows 100,000 to 150,000 distinct CDR3 sequences, around 95% found once; its top ten account for over 0.065%. The data derive from a study of CD8 T cells in Susac syndrome. General study findings and limits: As the study acknowledged, the number of individuals who were part of its TCR sequencing and HLA analysis was relatively small.

The junction had 0 bases not matched to a gene; V was cut back by 5 bases and J by 9 bases. CDR1 is SEHNR and CDR2 is FQNEAQ in the germline V gene (reference sequence). This CDR3 is built from 10 residues. The chain recombines TRBV7-9 with TRBJ1-1; 7 bases fit TRBD1. Sequencing used CD4+ T cells from PBMCs. The source of this sequence is a human donor in good health. CDR3 nucleotides: TGTGCCAGCAGCAGGGGGCAAGCTTTCTTT. Its protein product is CASSRGQAFF.